This TCR beta chain is drawn from a study of CD8 T cells in Susac syndrome. It was with random hexamers that 0.5 to 1 ug RNA was reverse transcribed. Using its own MiXCR run on the immunoSEQ multiplex PCR reads, TCRdb lists one record per CDR3 protein. The sample holds roughly 200,000 distinct CDR3 sequences; roughly 95% are singletons and the top ten take around 0.093%. Sequencing was performed on CD4+ T cells from PBMCs. The TCR originated in a human donor in good health.

The CDR3 DNA follows: TGTGCCAGCAGCGTAGGACTAGCGGGGTCCTCAGAGACCCAGTACTTC. It yields the protein CASSVGLAGSSETQYF. The chain joins TRBV9 to TRBJ2-5, with 11 bases matching TRBD2. The germline gives CDR1 SGDLS, CDR2 YYNGEE. The V segment lost 0 bases and the J segment 4 bases; nucleotides outside the gene matches: 5. This CDR3 region has 16 residues.